This TCR beta chain is drawn from a study of blood T cell repertoires in COVID-19. Study information: Samples taken during acute and convalescent COVID-19 were collected in the United States, Italy and Spain. Sample material is recorded as cDNA or gDNA derived from T cells, B-cell-depleted T cells, or PBMCs.

Germline V gives CDR1 MGHDK, CDR2 SYGVNS. This CDR3 has 13 amino acids. The method was immunoSEQ multiplex PCR; TCRdb's version includes in-frame clones alone and lacks a portion of them. This sample has hundreds of thousands of clones, with roughly 90% found just once. On this clone: One junction end disagrees with the germline gene, perhaps due to a read error.

This receptor was identified in a woman aged 45-60 years with acute or convalescent COVID-19. The material sequenced was peripheral blood. The chain carries TRBV25-1 and TRBJ1-2; TRBD1 might be the D (6 bases). The CDR3 loop is CASSGPGHLSFCF. CDR3 DNA sequence: TGTGCCAGCAGTGGGCCGGGACACTTATCTTTTTGTTTC.